This is a list of T cell receptor beta chains from one sample in a study of cytomegalovirus exposure and HLA in healthy donors. The repertoire was sequenced with immunoSEQ multiplex PCR; TCRdb's copy has only in-frame clones and lacks some. The sample includes about 120,000 clones, around 89% of them seen just once. Sample: PBMCs. These receptors all stem from a woman aged 25 to 45 in good health and CMV-seropositive. The CDR3 runs from the conserved cysteine through the conserved F or W. A D gene is named only where the DNA matches it firmly. The size field is filled for only some rows; it gives once, few, many or a size class.

length: 15
V: TRBV15
J: TRBJ1-1
D: -
size: -
DNA: TGTGCCACCAGCAGAGAGGAGGGAGGGGACACTGAAGCTTTCTTT
CDR3: CATSREEGGDTEAFF

length: 12
V: TRBV6-5
J: TRBJ2-3
D: -
size: -
DNA: TGTGCCAGCAGTCCAGGGCCAGATACGCAGTATTTT
CDR3: CASSPGPDTQYF

length: 15
V: TRBV6-5
J: TRBJ2-7
D: -
size: once
DNA: TGTGCCAGCAGTAAAGGGGAGGAGGGAACTTACGAGCAGTACTTC
CDR3: CASSKGEEGTYEQYF

length: 15
V: TRBV15
J: TRBJ1-2
D: -
size: -
DNA: TGTGCCACCAGCAGAGATGGAGCGCGCGGCTATGGCTACACCTTC
CDR3: CATSRDGARGYGYTF

length: 14
V: TRBV6-5
J: TRBJ1-2
D: -
size: few
DNA: TGTGCCAGCAGTTACTCGGGGGGAAACTATGGCTACACCTTC
CDR3: CASSYSGGNYGYTF

length: 12
V: TRBV30
J: TRBJ2-2
D: -
size: -
DNA: TGTGCTTGGGGGGCGAGGACCGGGGAGCTGTTTTTT
CDR3: CAWGARTGELFF

length: 18
V: TRBV4-1
J: TRBJ1-4
D: TRBD1
size: -
DNA: TGCGCCAGCAGCCCCTTGACAGGGGGCGCGAGGACAAATGAAAAACTGTTTTTT
CDR3: CASSPLTGGARTNEKLFF

length: 14
V: TRBV23-1
J: TRBJ1-2
D: -
size: -
DNA: TGCGCCAGCAGTCAATCGTGCTTGAGCTATGGCTACACCTTC
CDR3: CASSQSCLSYGYTF

length: 14
V: TRBV4-1
J: TRBJ2-2
D: TRBD1
size: -
DNA: TGCGCCAGCAGCCATTCAGGGGGCACCGGGGAGCTGTTTTTT
CDR3: CASSHSGGTGELFF

length: 14
V: TRBV27
J: TRBJ2-1
D: -
size: -
DNA: TGTGCCAGTAAACGGGGGAGCTCCTACAATGAGCAGTTCTTC
CDR3: CASKRGSSYNEQFF

length: 13
V: TRBV29-1
J: TRBJ1-2
D: -
size: once
DNA: TGCAGCGCCCGACTGCAAGAAAACTATGGCTACACCTTC
CDR3: CSARLQENYGYTF

length: 15
V: TRBV6-6
J: TRBJ2-1
D: TRBD2
size: -
DNA: TGTGCCAGCAGGGATACTAGCGGGAGATACAATGAGCAGTTCTTC
CDR3: CASRDTSGRYNEQFF

length: 12
V: TRBV19
J: TRBJ1-5
D: TRBD1
size: -
DNA: TGTGCCGCCAAACAGGGGGATCAGCCCCAGCATTTT
CDR3: CAAKQGDQPQHF

length: 14
V: TRBV4-3
J: TRBJ1-4
D: -
size: -
DNA: TGCGCCAGCAGCCAAGTAGAGTCTCGGGAAAAACTGTTTTTT
CDR3: CASSQVESREKLFF

length: 15
V: TRBV2
J: TRBJ1-5
D: -
size: -
DNA: TGTGCCAGCAGCCTTGTCGGTTCTGGCAATCAGCCCCAGCATTTT
CDR3: CASSLVGSGNQPQHF

length: 13
V: TRBV14
J: TRBJ2-5
D: -
size: once
DNA: TGTGCCAGCAGCCAAGATCTTCGAGAGACCCAGTACTTC
CDR3: CASSQDLRETQYF

length: 14
V: TRBV5-5
J: TRBJ2-7
D: TRBD1
size: -
DNA: TGTGCCAGCAGCAAGGGACAGGGGGCCTACGAGCAGTACTTC
CDR3: CASSKGQGAYEQYF

length: 14
V: TRBV27
J: TRBJ1-1
D: -
size: -
DNA: TGTGCCAGCAGTTTAGGTTTTGCGGACACTGAAGCTTTCTTT
CDR3: CASSLGFADTEAFF

length: 21
V: TRBV4-3
J: TRBJ1-3
D: TRBD1
size: -
DNA: TGCGCCAGCAGCCAAGATCCACCGGACAGGTGGATTTGGAACTCTGGAAACACCATATATTTT
CDR3: CASSQDPPDRWIWNSGNTIYF

length: 14
V: TRBV5-1
J: TRBJ2-3
D: -
size: few
DNA: TGCGCCAGCAGCGCGAATAGTGGCACAGATACGCAGTATTTT
CDR3: CASSANSGTDTQYF

length: 14
V: TRBV5-4
J: TRBJ1-1
D: -
size: -
DNA: TGTGCCAGCAGCGACGTACAGATGAACACTGAAGCTTTCTTT
CDR3: CASSDVQMNTEAFF

length: 13
V: TRBV6-6
J: TRBJ2-1
D: -
size: once
DNA: TGTGCCAGCAGTTACGGAGGGGCCAATGAGCAGTTCTTC
CDR3: CASSYGGANEQFF

length: 15
V: TRBV5-8
J: TRBJ1-2
D: TRBD1
size: -
DNA: TGTGCCAGCAGCCCCACGAGGGGGCGGTTTCGTGGCTACACCTTC
CDR3: CASSPTRGRFRGYTF

length: 13
V: TRBV7-2
J: TRBJ1-1
D: -
size: few
DNA: TGTGCCAGCAGCCTGCAGGTGAACACTGAAGCTTTCTTT
CDR3: CASSLQVNTEAFF

length: 12
V: TRBV30
J: TRBJ2-1
D: -
size: -
DNA: TGTGCCTGGAGTGTCCTTAGGGGTGAGCAGTTCTTC
CDR3: CAWSVLRGEQFF

length: 15
V: TRBV9
J: TRBJ2-3
D: TRBD2
size: -
DNA: TGTGCCAGCAGCGTAGAGCGGGAGCGCACAGATACGCAGTATTTT
CDR3: CASSVERERTDTQYF